This entry lists 10 T cell receptor beta chains sequenced from one sample in a study of blood T cells in healthy people across ages. Then a second PCR, running roughly 7 to 11 cycles, was carried out with a sample-barcoded 5' primer and a J-beta primer mix. TCRdb fed the 5' RACE reads into MiXCR, producing one record per CDR3 protein. Among about 1,400,000 distinct CDR3 sequences, roughly 40% were seen once, and the ten largest hold 7% to 9.5%. Material for sequencing was blood. The receptors originated from a woman in her late teens or twenties in good health.

The chain combines TRBV20-1 with TRBJ1-1; D may be TRBD1 (5 bases). Germline-derived CDR1 and CDR2 are DFQATT and SNEGSKA (reference sequence). Trimming left V 8 bases short and J 0 bases short, with 10 bases between. This CDR3 has 12 residues. The chain's CDR3 is CSPRQMNTEAFF. The CDR3 DNA is TGCAGTCCCCGACAGATGAACACTGAAGCTTTCTTT.

For the CDR3, the DNA is TGCAGTGCTAGAAGGGACGTAAACTACGAGCAGTACTTC. This gives the protein CSARRDVNYEQYF. V usage is TRBV20-1 and J usage is TRBJ2-7; the D call may be TRBD1 or TRBD2 (5 bases each). The CDR3 runs to 13 residues. Trimming left V 2 bases short and J 3 bases short, with 11 bases between. Germline-derived CDR1 and CDR2 are DFQATT and SNEGSKA (reference sequence).

A few counts support this clonotype. The chain couples TRBV6-5 to TRBJ2-5; D is perhaps TRBD1 (5 bases). CDR1 is MNHEY and CDR2 is SVGAGI in the germline V gene. The CDR3 runs to 13 residues. The V end was cut by 2 bases, the J end by 2 bases, with 6 bases between. The CDR3: CASSYDSQETQYF. The DNA for the CDR3 is TGTGCCAGCAGTTACGACAGTCAAGAGACCCAGTACTTC.

The chain has TRBV6-5 and TRBJ2-7; D possibly corresponds to TRBD2 (6 bases). Per the germline V gene, CDR1 is MNHEY and CDR2 is SVGAGI. V was cut by 7 bases and J by 6 bases, with 19 bases left in between. This CDR3 is 14 amino acids long. CDR3 sequence (DNA): TGTGCCAGCATCACGGGGGATCCGGGCCGCGAGCAGTACTTC. This gives the protein CASITGDPGREQYF.

V gene TRBV12-3 or TRBV12-4 combines with J gene TRBJ1-1; 7 bases match TRBD1. The CDR3 is 16 amino acids. Germline trimming cut 7 bases from V and 5 bases from J; bases unmatched to any gene: 16. The CDR3 region is CASKSGTEIFGTEAFF. As DNA, the CDR3 is TGTGCCAGCAAGAGTGGGACAGAAATTTTCGGAACTGAAGCTTTCTTT.

This chain links TRBV30 with TRBJ2-7; TRBD2 agrees at 7 bases. The J segment lost 0 bases and the V segment lost 2 bases, leaving 4 bases of the junction unmatched. Germline V gives CDR1 GTSNPN, CDR2 SVGIG (reference sequence). The length of the CDR3 is 14 residues. CDR3 loop: CAWSSGGSSYEQYF. CDR3 bases: TGTGCCTGGAGTTCGGGGGGAAGCTCCTACGAGCAGTACTTC.

The V call is TRBV5-1, the J call TRBJ2-1; D may correspond to TRBD1 or TRBD2 (5 bases each). The length of the CDR3 is 14 residues. The germline V gene encodes CDR1 SGHRS and CDR2 YFSETQ. V was shortened by 7 bases and J by 5 bases, with 16 bases between the two germline ends. CDR3 residues: CASRPRDGDNEQFF. The CDR3 nucleotides read TGCGCCAGCCGACCCCGGGACGGAGACAATGAGCAGTTCTTC.

This clonotype was counted a few times. V and J are TRBV7-8 and TRBJ2-1; 8 nucleotides align to TRBD2. CDR1 and CDR2 (germline): SGHVS, FQNEAQ. The length of the CDR3 is 17 residues. J lost 6 bases, V lost 5 bases, and 15 bases had no gene match. As DNA, the CDR3 is TGTGCCAGCAGCCTCGGTGGGAGCGGGAGTCTAGGCAATGAGCAGTTCTTC. Translated: CASSLGGSGSLGNEQFF.

This clonotype was found a few times. The gene calls are TRBV29-1 and TRBJ2-3, with 8 bases matching TRBD1. CDR1 is SQVTM, CDR2 ANQGSEA, per germline. This CDR3 spans 14 amino acids. The trim removed 5 bases at V and 4 bases at J, leaving 8 bases unmatched. The CDR3 sequence: CSVRWQGASDTQYF. For the CDR3, the DNA is TGCAGCGTTCGGTGGCAGGGGGCGTCAGATACGCAGTATTTT.

This rearrangement joins TRBV12-3 or TRBV12-4 to TRBJ2-2, with 8 bases matching TRBD1. This CDR3 spans 16 amino acids. The ends lost 6 bases at V and 4 bases at J; junction bases unmatched: 10. CDR3 protein: CASRLQGARGTGELFF. CDR3 bases: TGTGCCAGCAGACTCCAGGGGGCGCGTGGCACCGGGGAGCTGTTTTTT.